These 11 T cell receptor beta chains were all obtained from the same sample, sequenced in a study of blood T cell repertoires in COVID-19. Clones were sequenced by immunoSEQ multiplex PCR, and TCRdb holds only the in-frame ones, with some missing. The profile shows some 190,000 clones, approximately 73% of them singletons. The sequencing input was PBMCs or T cells enriched from blood (not recorded which). The receptors originated from a woman aged 45-59 years with acute COVID-19.

This clone was counted between two and nine times. The V call is TRBV28, the J call TRBJ1-2; tentative D call: TRBD1 (5 bases). Germline V gene sequence: CDR1 MDHEN, CDR2 SYDVKM. V lost 5 bases and J 7 bases, leaving 23 bases between the germline ends. The CDR3 has 16 residues. CDR3 nucleotides: TGTGCCAGCAGTAAGACAGATCACTATCATGCCGCTGGCTACACCTTC. Translated: CASSKTDHYHAAGYTF.

This clone was recorded a few times. The V call is TRBV18, the J call TRBJ1-6, with D possibly being TRBD1 (6 bases). The CDR3 spans 15 residues. The V end lost 3 bases, the J end lost 6 bases, and 12 bases lay between the germline ends. The V gene's germline CDR1 is KGHSH and CDR2 LQKENI. CDR3 in amino acids: CASSPQGKFNSPLHF. The CDR3 DNA reads TGTGCCAGCTCACCCCAGGGGAAATTTAATTCACCCCTCCACTTT. Based on the CDR3 plus reference TRBV18 and TRBJ1-6, the full variable domain is NAGVMQNPRHLVRRRGQEARLRCSPMKGHSHVYWYRQLPEEGLKFMVYLQKENIIDESGMPKERFSAEFPKEGPSILRIQQVVRGDSAAYFCASSPQGKFNSPLHFGNGTRLTVT.

The chain is built from TRBV11-2 and TRBJ1-2, with 8 bases matching TRBD1. The germline V gene has CDR1 SGHAT and CDR2 FQNNGV. The CDR3 contains 14 residues. The V and J ends lost 6 bases and 6 bases, in that order; junction bases with no gene match: 9. The CDR3 loop is CASSSGQGGDGYTF. The CDR3 DNA reads as TGTGCCAGCAGTTCCGGACAGGGTGGTGATGGCTACACCTTC.

The chain recombines TRBV4-3 with TRBJ1-2; D ambiguous. The length of the CDR3 is 13 residues. CDR1 and CDR2 from the germline V gene are LGHNA and YSLEER. V was trimmed by 4 bases and J by 4 bases, leaving 10 bases between them. Here the CDR3 DNA reads TGCGCCAGCAGCCCCGAGGGATCCTATGGCTACACCTTC. Translating gives CASSPEGSYGYTF.

Concerning this clone: This sample also contains other DNA sequences that code for the same CDR3. V and J are TRBV12-3 or TRBV12-4 and TRBJ1-1; D uncertain. The CDR3 is 12 amino acids. V was clipped by 3 bases and J by 4 bases, with 6 bases between them. The CDR3 DNA is TGTGCCAGCAGTTTTCGGGGCACTGAAGCTTTCTTT. Its protein is CASSFRGTEAFF.

This chain links TRBV30 with TRBJ2-3; 8 nucleotides line up with TRBD1. The CDR3 sequence is 15 residues long. J was trimmed by 0 bases and V by 3 bases; bases with no gene match: 5. Germline-derived CDR1 and CDR2 are GTSNPN and SVGIG (reference sequence). CDR3 loop: CAWSLGTGSTDTQYF. The DNA for the CDR3 is TGTGCCTGGAGCCTGGGGACAGGAAGCACAGATACGCAGTATTTT.

The chain combines TRBV2 with TRBJ1-5; 9 nucleotides line up with TRBD1. V dropped 1 base and J dropped 7; count of bases not matched to a gene: 5. There are 15 residues in the CDR3. CDR1 and CDR2 (germline): SNHLY, FYNNEI. The CDR3: CASSEGGQGTQPQHF. For the CDR3, the DNA is TGTGCCAGCAGTGAAGGGGGACAGGGCACGCAGCCCCAGCATTTT.

This clone was seen only a few times. The chain couples TRBV5-1 to TRBJ1-4, with a tentative D call TRBD1 (5 bases). Germline values: CDR1 SGHRS, CDR2 YFSETQ. CDR3 length: 14 residues. Between the trimmed V and J ends, which lost 6 bases and 8 bases, there was a span of 17 bases. Here the CDR3 DNA reads TGCGCCAGCACTTTAACTGGGGGAGGAGAAAAACTGTTTTTT. Its translation: CASTLTGGGEKLFF.

In this sample, this clone turned up once. The V and J genes are TRBV19 and TRBJ2-2; D perhaps matches TRBD1 (6 bases). Trimming removed 4 bases at V and 3 bases at J, with 12 bases between. Germline loops: CDR1 LNHDA, CDR2 SQIVND (reference sequence). The CDR3 runs to 15 residues. The CDR3 reads CASSTGTRDTGELFF. CDR3 bases: TGTGCCAGTAGTACCGGGACACGCGACACCGGGGAGCTGTTTTTT.

This rearrangement joins TRBV5-1 to TRBJ2-1, with a possible D match to TRBD2 (5 bases). The CDR3 has 15 amino acids. Germline V gene sequence: CDR1 SGHRS, CDR2 YFSETQ. The V and J ends lost 2 bases and 4 bases respectively, with 13 bases between them. The CDR3 region is CASSFGGTGYNEQFF. In nucleotides, the CDR3 is TGCGCCAGCAGCTTCGGTGGCACGGGATACAATGAGCAGTTCTTC.

This clone was recorded once. The genes are TRBV7-2 and TRBJ1-2, with 7 bases matching TRBD1. The V segment lost 4 bases and the J segment 3 bases; nucleotides outside the gene matches: 5. The CDR3 is 14 amino acids. Per germline, CDR1 SGHTA and CDR2 FQGNSA. DNA for the CDR3: TGTGCCAGCAGCTCAAGGACAGGTGACTATGGCTACACCTTC. Translated: CASSSRTGDYGYTF.